This T cell receptor (beta chain) is from a study of blood T cell repertoires in COVID-19. Germline CDR1 and CDR2: LGHDT and YNNKEL (reference sequence). This CDR3 is built from 14 residues. Trimming removed 3 bases from V and 4 bases from J; junction bases left unmatched: 5. Method: immunoSEQ multiplex PCR; TCRdb's copy keeps in-frame clones and lacks some. Of around 250,000 clones detected, just under 90% appear once; the ten largest clones hold 0.87%. The specimen was PBMCs or T cells enriched from blood (not recorded which). The sequence derives from a man aged 45-65 years who had been exposed to COVID-19. The chain uses TRBV3-1 (or the pseudogene TRBV3-2) and TRBJ1-1; TRBD1 matches 7 bases. CDR3 region: CASSQTGLGTEAFF. The CDR3 DNA reads as TGTGCCAGCAGCCAGACAGGGCTCGGCACTGAAGCTTTCTTT.